This T cell receptor beta chain was captured in a study of T cells in Graves' hyperthyroidism and ophthalmopathy. About the research overall: Once the initial diagnosis was made, peripheral blood was obtained before any treatment.

Note on this clonotype: Its antigen remains unidentified.

Study results and caveats: With a median lead of about 6.9 months before onset, the model predicted ophthalmopathy.

Researchers took RNA transcripts and amplified the TCR beta CDR3 regions from them. An initial round of RT-PCR targeting the TCR CDR3 relied on the HTBI primer set. Each CDR3 protein gets one entry after TCRdb re-called the multiplex PCR reads with MiXCR. The repertoire has hundreds of thousands of distinct CDR3 sequences, 11% to 15% of them found once; the top ten carry 10%. This CDR3 spans 12 amino acids. The V end lost 7 bases, the J end lost 9 bases, and 16 bases lay between the germline ends. CDR1 and CDR2 from the germline V gene are SGHTA and FQGNSA. The clonotype comes from a woman between 18 and 30 years old with Graves' hyperthyroidism. The genes are TRBV7-2 and TRBJ2-7, with TRBD1 as a possible D gene (5 bases). The sequencing input was blood. The CDR3 loop reads CASTHWGSGQYF. The CDR3 nucleotides read TGTGCCAGCACCCATTGGGGCTCTGGGCAGTACTTC.